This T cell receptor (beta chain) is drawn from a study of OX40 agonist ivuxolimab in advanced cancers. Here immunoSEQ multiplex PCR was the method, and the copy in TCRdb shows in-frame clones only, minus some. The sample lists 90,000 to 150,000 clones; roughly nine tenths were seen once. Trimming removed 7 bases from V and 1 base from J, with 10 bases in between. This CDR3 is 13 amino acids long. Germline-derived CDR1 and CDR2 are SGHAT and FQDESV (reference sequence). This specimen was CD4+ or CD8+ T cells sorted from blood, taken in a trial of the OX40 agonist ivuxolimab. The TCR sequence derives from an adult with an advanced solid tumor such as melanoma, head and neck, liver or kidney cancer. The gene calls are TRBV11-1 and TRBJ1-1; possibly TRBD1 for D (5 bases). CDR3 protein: CASTRGANTEAFF. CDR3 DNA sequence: TGTGCCAGCACAAGGGGCGCGAACACTGAAGCTTTCTTT.